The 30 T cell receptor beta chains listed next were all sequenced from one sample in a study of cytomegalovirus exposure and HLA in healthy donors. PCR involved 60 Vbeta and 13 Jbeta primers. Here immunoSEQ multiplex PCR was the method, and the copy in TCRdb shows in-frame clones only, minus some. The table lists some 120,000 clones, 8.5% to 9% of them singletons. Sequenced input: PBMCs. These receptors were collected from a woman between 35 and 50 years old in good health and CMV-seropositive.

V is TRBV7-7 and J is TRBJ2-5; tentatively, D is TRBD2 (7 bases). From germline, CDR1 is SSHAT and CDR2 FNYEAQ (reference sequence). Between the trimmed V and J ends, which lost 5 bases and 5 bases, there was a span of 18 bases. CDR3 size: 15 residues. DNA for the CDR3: TGTGCCAGCAGCCGTTGGGAGGGGGGGCTGGAGACCCAGTACTTC. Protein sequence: CASSRWEGGLETQYF.

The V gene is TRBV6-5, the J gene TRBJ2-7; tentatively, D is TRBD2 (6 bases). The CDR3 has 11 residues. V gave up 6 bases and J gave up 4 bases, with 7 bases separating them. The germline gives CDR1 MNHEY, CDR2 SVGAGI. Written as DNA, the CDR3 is TGTGCCAGCAGGGGGGGTTACGAGCAGTACTTC. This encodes CASRGGYEQYF.

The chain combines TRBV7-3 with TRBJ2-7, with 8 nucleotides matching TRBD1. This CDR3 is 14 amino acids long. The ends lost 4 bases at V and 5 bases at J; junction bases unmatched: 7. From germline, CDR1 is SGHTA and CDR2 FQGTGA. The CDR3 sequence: CASSSSGGNDEQYF. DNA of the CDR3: TGTGCCAGCAGCTCCTCAGGGGGCAACGACGAGCAGTACTTC. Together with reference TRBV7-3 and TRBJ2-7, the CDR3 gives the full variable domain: GAGVSQTPSNKVTEKGKYVELRCDPISGHTALYWYRQSLGQGPEFLIYFQGTGAADDSGLPNDRFFAVRPEGSVSTLKIQRTERGDSAVYLCASSSSGGNDEQYFGPGTRLTVT.

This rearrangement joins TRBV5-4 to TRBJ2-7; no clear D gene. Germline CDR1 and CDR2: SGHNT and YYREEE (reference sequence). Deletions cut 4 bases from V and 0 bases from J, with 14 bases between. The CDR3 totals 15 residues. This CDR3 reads CASSGSSRSSYEQYF. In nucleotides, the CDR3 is TGTGCCAGCAGCGGGTCGAGTAGGAGCTCCTACGAGCAGTACTTC.

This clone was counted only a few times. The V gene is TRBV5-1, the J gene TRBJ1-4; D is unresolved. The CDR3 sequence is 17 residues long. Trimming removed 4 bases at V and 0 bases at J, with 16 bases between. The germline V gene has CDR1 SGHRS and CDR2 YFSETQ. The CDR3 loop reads CASSKELTGTTNEKLFF. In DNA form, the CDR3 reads TGCGCCAGCAGCAAAGAGTTGACGGGGACAACTAATGAAAAACTGTTTTTT.

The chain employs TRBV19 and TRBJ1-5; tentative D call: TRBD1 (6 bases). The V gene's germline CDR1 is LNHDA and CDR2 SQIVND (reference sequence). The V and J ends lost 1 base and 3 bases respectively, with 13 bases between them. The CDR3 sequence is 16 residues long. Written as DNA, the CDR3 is TGTGCCAGTAGTATAGTGGCAGGGGCGATCAATCAGCCCCAGCATTTT. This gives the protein CASSIVAGAINQPQHF. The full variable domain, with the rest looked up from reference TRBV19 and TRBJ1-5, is DGGITQSPKYLFRKEGQNVTLSCEQNLNHDAMYWYRQDPGQGLRLIYYSQIVNDFQKGDIAEGYSVSREKKESFPLTVTSAQKNPTAFYLCASSIVAGAINQPQHFGDGTRLSIL.

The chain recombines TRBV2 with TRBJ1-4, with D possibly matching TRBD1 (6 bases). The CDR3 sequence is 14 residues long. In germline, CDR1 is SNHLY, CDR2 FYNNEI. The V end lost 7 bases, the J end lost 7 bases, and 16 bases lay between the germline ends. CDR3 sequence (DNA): TGTGCCAGCATGGGGGTTGGGACAAGTGAAAAACTGTTTTTT. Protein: CASMGVGTSEKLFF.

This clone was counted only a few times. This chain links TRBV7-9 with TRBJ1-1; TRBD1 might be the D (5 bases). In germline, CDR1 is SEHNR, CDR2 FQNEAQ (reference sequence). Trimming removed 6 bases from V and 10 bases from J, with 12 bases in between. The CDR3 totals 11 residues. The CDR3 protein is CASSLGGLAFF. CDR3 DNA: TGTGCCAGCAGTCTCGGGGGGTTAGCTTTCTTT.

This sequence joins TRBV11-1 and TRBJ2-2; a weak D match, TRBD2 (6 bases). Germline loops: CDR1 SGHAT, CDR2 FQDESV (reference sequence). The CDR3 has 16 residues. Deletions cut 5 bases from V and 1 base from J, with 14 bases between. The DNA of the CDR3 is TGTGCCAGCAGCCCCCTGGGGGGAATGAACACCGGGGAGCTGTTTTTT. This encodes CASSPLGGMNTGELFF.

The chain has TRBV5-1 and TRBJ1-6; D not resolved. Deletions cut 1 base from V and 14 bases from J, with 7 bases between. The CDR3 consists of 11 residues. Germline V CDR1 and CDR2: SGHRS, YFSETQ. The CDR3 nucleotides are TGCGCCAGCAGCTTGAACAGATCCCTCCACTTT. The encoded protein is CASSLNRSLHF. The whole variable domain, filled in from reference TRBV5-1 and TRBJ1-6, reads KAGVTQTPRYLIKTRGQQVTLSCSPISGHRSVSWYQQTPGQGLQFLFEYFSETQRNKGNFPGRFSGRQFSNSRSEMNVSTLELGDSALYLCASSLNRSLHFGNGTRLTVT.

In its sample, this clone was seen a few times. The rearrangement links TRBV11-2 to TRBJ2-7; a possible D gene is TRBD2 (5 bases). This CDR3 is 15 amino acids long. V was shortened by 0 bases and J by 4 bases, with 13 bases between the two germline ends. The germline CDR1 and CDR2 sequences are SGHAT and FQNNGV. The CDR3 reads CASSLDHAGGYEQYF. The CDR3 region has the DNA TGTGCCAGCAGCTTAGATCATGCGGGCGGATACGAGCAGTACTTC.

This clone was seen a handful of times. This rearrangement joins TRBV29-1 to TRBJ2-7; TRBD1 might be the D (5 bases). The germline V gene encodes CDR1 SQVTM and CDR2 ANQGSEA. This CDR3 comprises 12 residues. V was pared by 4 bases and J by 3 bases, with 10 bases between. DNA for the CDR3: TGCAGCGTTGCCCAGGGTAACTACGAGCAGTACTTC. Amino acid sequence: CSVAQGNYEQYF.

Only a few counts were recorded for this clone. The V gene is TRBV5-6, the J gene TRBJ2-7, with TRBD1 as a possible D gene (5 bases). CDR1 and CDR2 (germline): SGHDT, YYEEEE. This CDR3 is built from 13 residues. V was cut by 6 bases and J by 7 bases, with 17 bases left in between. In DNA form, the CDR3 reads TGTGCCAGCAAAAATTCAGGGCCACAAGAGCAGTACTTC. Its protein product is CASKNSGPQEQYF.

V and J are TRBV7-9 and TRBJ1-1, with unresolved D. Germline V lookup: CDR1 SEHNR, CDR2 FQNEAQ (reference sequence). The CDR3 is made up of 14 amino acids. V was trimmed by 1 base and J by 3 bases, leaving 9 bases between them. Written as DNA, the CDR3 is TGTGCCAGCAGCTTAGATCTTACGGACACTGAAGCTTTCTTT. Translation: CASSLDLTDTEAFF.

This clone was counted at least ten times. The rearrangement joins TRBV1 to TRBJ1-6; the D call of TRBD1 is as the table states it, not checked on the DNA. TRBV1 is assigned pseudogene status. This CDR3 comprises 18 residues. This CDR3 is CTSSQDCQGSSYNSPLHF. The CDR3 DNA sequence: TGCACCAGCAGCCAAGATTGTCAGGGGAGCTCCTATAATTCACCCCTCCACTTT.

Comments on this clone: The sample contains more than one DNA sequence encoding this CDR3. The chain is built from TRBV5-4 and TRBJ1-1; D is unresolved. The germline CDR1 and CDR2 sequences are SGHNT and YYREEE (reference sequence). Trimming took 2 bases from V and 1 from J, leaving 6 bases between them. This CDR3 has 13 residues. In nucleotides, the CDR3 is TGTGCCAGCAGCTTAGGAGGGAACACTGAAGCTTTCTTT. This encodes CASSLGGNTEAFF.

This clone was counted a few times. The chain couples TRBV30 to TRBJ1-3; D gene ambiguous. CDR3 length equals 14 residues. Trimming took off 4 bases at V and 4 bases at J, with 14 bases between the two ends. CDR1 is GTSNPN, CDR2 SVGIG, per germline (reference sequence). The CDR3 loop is CAWTRGTEGNTIYF. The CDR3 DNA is TGTGCCTGGACTCGGGGAACCGAGGGAAACACCATATATTTT.

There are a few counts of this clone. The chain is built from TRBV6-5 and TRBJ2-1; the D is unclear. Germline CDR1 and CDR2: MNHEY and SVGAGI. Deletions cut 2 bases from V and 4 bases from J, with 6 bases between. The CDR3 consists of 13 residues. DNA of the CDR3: TGTGCCAGCAGTTACGAGCTTTACAATGAGCAGTTCTTC. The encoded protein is CASSYELYNEQFF.

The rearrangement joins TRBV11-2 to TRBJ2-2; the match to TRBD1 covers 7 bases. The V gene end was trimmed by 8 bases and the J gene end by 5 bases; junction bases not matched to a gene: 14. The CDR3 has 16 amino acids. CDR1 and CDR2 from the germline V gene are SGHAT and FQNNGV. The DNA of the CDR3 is TGTGCCAGCCGTTACTCCACAGGGGCCCTTACCGGGGAGCTGTTTTTT. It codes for CASRYSTGALTGELFF.

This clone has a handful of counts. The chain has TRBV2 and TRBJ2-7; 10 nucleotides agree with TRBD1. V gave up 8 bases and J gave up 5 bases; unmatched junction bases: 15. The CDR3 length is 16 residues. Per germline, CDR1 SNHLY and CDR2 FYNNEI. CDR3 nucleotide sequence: TGTGCCAGCGGTCCCCCGAGTGGGACAGGGGTCGACGAGCAGTACTTC. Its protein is CASGPPSGTGVDEQYF.

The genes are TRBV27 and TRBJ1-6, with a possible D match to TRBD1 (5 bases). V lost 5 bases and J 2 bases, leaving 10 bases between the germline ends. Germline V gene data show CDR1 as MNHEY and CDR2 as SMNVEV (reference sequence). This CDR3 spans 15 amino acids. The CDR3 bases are TGTGCCAGCAGTACGGGACTGACCTATAATTCACCCCTCCACTTT. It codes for CASSTGLTYNSPLHF.

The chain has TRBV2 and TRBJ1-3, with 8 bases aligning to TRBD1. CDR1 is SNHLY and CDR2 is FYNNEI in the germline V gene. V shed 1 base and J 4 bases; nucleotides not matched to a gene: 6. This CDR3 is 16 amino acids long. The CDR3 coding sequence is TGTGCCAGCAGTGAAGGGACAGGGAATTACGGAAACACCATATATTTT. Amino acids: CASSEGTGNYGNTIYF.

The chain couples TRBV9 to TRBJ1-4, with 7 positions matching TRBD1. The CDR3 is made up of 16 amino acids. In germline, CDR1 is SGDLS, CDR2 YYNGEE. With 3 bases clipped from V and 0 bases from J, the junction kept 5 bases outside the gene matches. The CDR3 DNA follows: TGTGCCAGCAGCGCACAGGGGCTGACAACTAATGAAAAACTGTTTTTT. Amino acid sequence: CASSAQGLTTNEKLFF.

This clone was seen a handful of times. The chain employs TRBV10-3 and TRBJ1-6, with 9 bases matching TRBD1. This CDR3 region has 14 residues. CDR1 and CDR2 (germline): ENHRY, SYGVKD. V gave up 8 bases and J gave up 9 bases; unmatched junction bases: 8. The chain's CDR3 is CAIQKGQGGSPLHF. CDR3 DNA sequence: TGTGCCATCCAAAAGGGACAGGGAGGTTCACCCCTCCACTTT.

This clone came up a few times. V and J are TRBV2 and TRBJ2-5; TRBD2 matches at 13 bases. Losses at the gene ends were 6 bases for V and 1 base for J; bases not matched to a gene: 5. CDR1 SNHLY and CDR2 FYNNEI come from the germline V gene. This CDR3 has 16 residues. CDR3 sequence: CASREGLAGTQETQYF. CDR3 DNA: TGTGCCAGCAGGGAGGGACTAGCGGGGACCCAAGAGACCCAGTACTTC.

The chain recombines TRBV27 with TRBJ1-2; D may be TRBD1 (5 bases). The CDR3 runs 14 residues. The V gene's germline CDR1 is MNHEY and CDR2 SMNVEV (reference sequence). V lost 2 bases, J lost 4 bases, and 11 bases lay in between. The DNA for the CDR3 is TGTGCCAGCAGTTTAGCCAGGGTCCCCTATGGCTACACCTTC. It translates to CASSLARVPYGYTF.

The DNA for the CDR3 is TGCAGCGTTGAGGGCAGGGGAGACGAGCAGTACTTC. It codes for CSVEGRGDEQYF. The gene calls are TRBV29-1 and TRBJ2-5; a possible D gene is TRBD1 (6 bases). Near its end, the DNA agrees better with TRBJ2-7, so the J call may be wrong. Germline CDR1 is SQVTM and CDR2 is ANQGSEA. The CDR3 length is 12 residues.

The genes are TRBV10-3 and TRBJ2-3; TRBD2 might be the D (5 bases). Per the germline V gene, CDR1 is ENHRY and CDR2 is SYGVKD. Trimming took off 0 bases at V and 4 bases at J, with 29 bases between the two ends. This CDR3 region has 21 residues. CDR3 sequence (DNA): TGTGCCATCAGTGAGTCTGAGGGTTTAACCTTTAGTGTCACTGTCGCAGATACGCAGTATTTT. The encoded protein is CAISESEGLTFSVTVADTQYF.

The DNA of the CDR3 is TGCGCCAGCAGCTCGGACAGTTTGAACACTGAAGCTTTCTTT. This sequence encodes CASSSDSLNTEAFF. The chain employs TRBV5-1 and TRBJ1-1, with a weak D call TRBD1 (6 bases). Germline V gene lookup returns CDR1 SGHRS and CDR2 YFSETQ. Deletions cut 3 bases from V and 0 bases from J, with 9 bases between. The CDR3 spans 14 residues.

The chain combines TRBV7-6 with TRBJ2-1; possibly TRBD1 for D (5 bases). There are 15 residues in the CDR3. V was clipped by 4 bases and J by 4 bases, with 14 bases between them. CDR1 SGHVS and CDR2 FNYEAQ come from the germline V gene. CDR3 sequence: CASSYGSTVYNEQFF. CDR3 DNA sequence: TGTGCCAGCAGCTATGGGTCGACAGTTTACAATGAGCAGTTCTTC.